This TCR beta chain came from a study of blood T cell repertoires in COVID-19. The overall study: Sites in the United States, Italy and Spain provided acute and convalescent COVID-19 samples.

The method was immunoSEQ multiplex PCR; TCRdb's version includes in-frame clones alone and lacks a portion of them. The table includes under 450,000 clones, roughly 90% detected once. Two negative PCRs, clearance, or symptom resolution characterized the recovered Cohort 3 donors. The CDR3 contains 17 residues. V was pared by 3 bases and J by 2 bases, with 8 bases of the junction left unmatched. Germline-derived CDR1 and CDR2 are MGHRA and YSYEKL. V gene TRBV4-1 combines with J gene TRBJ2-3; TRBD2 matches 10 bases. The source of this sequence is a woman aged 25-40 years who had recovered from COVID-19. The sequenced sample was PBMCs or T cells enriched from blood (not recorded which). The CDR3 loop is CASSQSPAGGDTDTQYF. CDR3 sequence (DNA): TGCGCCAGCAGCCAGAGCCCAGCGGGGGGGGACACAGATACGCAGTATTTT.